This T cell receptor beta chain was identified during a study of CD8 T cells in Susac syndrome. RNA was extracted with the RNeasy kit, and a quantity of 0.5 to 1 ug was reverse transcribed using random hexamers. The TCR beta CDR3 was amplified by immunoSEQ multiplex PCR across 54 Vbeta, 13 Jbeta. One entry per CDR3 protein, called by TCRdb with MiXCR from the immunoSEQ multiplex PCR reads. The sample shows roughly 250,000 distinct CDR3 sequences, approximately 95% of them seen only once. To note about this clonotype: Its target is unknown.

Purification of the CD8+ and CD4+ T cells relied on negative isolation, and TEMRA cells underwent FACS enrichment. Study observations and caveats: The TCR sequencing and HLA analysis in the study involved a relatively small number of individuals, as the study acknowledged.

The clonotype comes from a human donor with Susac syndrome. Material for sequencing was CD4+ T cells from PBMCs.

The CDR3 DNA reads TGTGCCACCAAAGTCTCGGGAGATGAAAAACTGTTTTTT. This codes for CATKVSGDEKLFF. The V call is TRBV3-1, the J call TRBJ1-4; no reliable D call. The CDR3 loop spans 13 amino acids. CDR1 is LGHDT, CDR2 YNNKEL, per germline (reference sequence). V lost 10 bases and J lost 6, with 15 bases in between.